This TCR beta chain was documented in a study of cytomegalovirus exposure and HLA in healthy donors. General study results and limits: Associated with cytomegalovirus, according to the listing, were 150 to 200 TCR beta chains. Analysis performed later found 15,000 or so TCR beta sequences associated with HLA alleles at 0.05 false discovery rate. In a later analysis, TCR beta V- and J-gene trimming was associated with a missense DCLRE1C variant.

Worth noting for this clone: Its antigen remains unidentified.

Between the trimmed V and J ends, which lost 7 bases and 7 bases, there was a span of 19 bases. Germline CDR1 reads MDHEN; CDR2 reads SYDVKM. The CDR3 totals 14 residues. The PCR made use of 60 Vbeta and 13 Jbeta primers. Sequencing used immunoSEQ multiplex PCR; TCRdb keeps in-frame clones, though not all of them. The data contain around 150,000 clones, roughly 75% of them singletons. Sequencing was performed on PBMCs. The TCR comes from a man aged 18-30 years in good health and CMV-seronegative. V gene TRBV28 combines with J gene TRBJ2-5; possibly TRBD1 for D (8 bases). The CDR3 DNA follows: TGTGCCAGCAATAAACAGGGGGGGAAGGTGACCCAGTACTTC. This translates into CASNKQGGKVTQYF.